These 27 T cell receptor beta chains share one sample of origin, sequenced in a study of cytomegalovirus exposure and HLA in healthy donors. Vbeta (60) and Jbeta (13) primers were used in the PCR. Profiled with immunoSEQ multiplex PCR; TCRdb holds only in-frame clones, not every one. The sample includes 210,000 or so clones, over 80% of them seen just once. Input material: PBMCs. Receptor source: a boy between 2 and 10 years old in good health and CMV-seronegative.

This sequence joins TRBV4-1 and TRBJ1-1; 8 nucleotides agree with TRBD1. V gave up 0 bases and J gave up 9 bases; unmatched junction bases: 12. This CDR3 region has 16 residues. The V gene's germline CDR1 is MGHRA and CDR2 YSYEKL. The CDR3 reads CASSQEINPGTGQAFF. For the CDR3, the DNA is TGCGCCAGCAGCCAAGAGATCAATCCCGGGACAGGTCAAGCTTTCTTT.

The chain combines TRBV5-8 with TRBJ2-1; D is ambiguous. Trimming took 2 bases from V and 8 from J, leaving 5 bases between them. The CDR3 spans 11 residues. The germline V gene encodes CDR1 SGHTS and CDR2 YDEGEE. CDR3 in amino acids: CASSLAYEQFF. CDR3 nucleotide sequence: TGTGCCAGCAGCTTAGCCTATGAGCAGTTCTTC.

The sample holds a few counts of this clone. V usage is TRBV6-5 and J usage is TRBJ1-5, with a possible D match to TRBD1 (5 bases). Trimming left V 4 bases short and J 6 bases short, with 13 bases between. This CDR3 comprises 14 residues. Germline V gives CDR1 MNHEY, CDR2 SVGAGI. The CDR3 region has the DNA TGTGCCAGCAGTTCCGGACACCCGGGTCAGCCCCAGCATTTT. The encoded protein is CASSSGHPGQPQHF.

The chain couples TRBV6-1 to TRBJ1-2; possibly TRBD1 for D (6 bases). Trimming took off 8 bases at V and 1 base at J, with 11 bases between the two ends. CDR3 length equals 13 residues. CDR1 MNHNS and CDR2 SASEGT come from the germline V gene. The CDR3 spells CASRTDLNYGYTF. CDR3 DNA sequence: TGTGCCAGCCGGACAGACCTTAACTATGGCTACACCTTC.

The chain joins TRBV27 to TRBJ2-7, with 11 positions matching TRBD2. Germline trimming cut 5 bases from V and 4 bases from J; bases unmatched to any gene: 7. The germline V gene encodes CDR1 MNHEY and CDR2 SMNVEV (reference sequence). The CDR3 contains 15 residues. As DNA, the CDR3 is TGTGCCAGCAGTCTCGCTAGCGGGGGGCCTTACGAGCAGTACTTC. Residues: CASSLASGGPYEQYF.

The CDR3 DNA is TGCGCCAGCAGCTTGGATATAGCGGGGGTATCCCAGTACTTC. It specifies CASSLDIAGVSQYF. The V and J genes are TRBV5-1 and TRBJ2-5; 9 nucleotides agree with TRBD2. CDR1 and CDR2 from the germline V gene are SGHRS and YFSETQ. The CDR3 loop spans 14 amino acids. The trim removed 0 bases at V and 9 bases at J, leaving 6 bases unmatched.

The V call is TRBV7-6, the J call TRBJ1-5; 8 bases agree with TRBD1. V lost 5 bases, J lost 4 bases, and 10 bases stayed unmatched. The CDR3 is 16 residues long. Germline-derived CDR1 and CDR2 are SGHVS and FNYEAQ. The CDR3 loop is CASSPRTGWDNQPQHF. In nucleotides, the CDR3 is TGTGCCAGCAGCCCTCGGACAGGGTGGGATAATCAGCCCCAGCATTTT.

The chain carries TRBV18 and TRBJ1-1; D call uncertain. CDR1 is KGHSH and CDR2 is LQKENI in the germline V gene. CDR3 length: 17 amino acids. V dropped 2 bases and J dropped 0 bases, with 16 bases sitting between them. CDR3 nucleotides: TGTGCCAGCTCACCATCCGGGGTATTGGATGTGAACACTGAAGCTTTCTTT. As protein: CASSPSGVLDVNTEAFF.

The table lists this clone with a few counts. V and J are TRBV7-8 and TRBJ2-3, with 8 bases lining up with TRBD2. V lost 1 base and J lost 2; bases outside the gene matches: 2. CDR1 SGHVS and CDR2 FQNEAQ come from the germline V gene. The CDR3 loop spans 15 amino acids. CDR3 DNA: TGTGCCAGCAGCTTAGAAGCGGGGGACACAGATACGCAGTATTTT. Residues: CASSLEAGDTDTQYF.

This clone was counted between two and nine times. V and J are TRBV29-1 and TRBJ2-7; 11 bases agree with TRBD2. Germline-derived CDR1 and CDR2 are SQVTM and ANQGSEA. The CDR3 spans 14 residues. The V gene end was trimmed by 4 bases and the J gene end by 5 bases; junction bases not matched to a gene: 7. CDR3 in amino acids: CSVGTSGGSDEQYF. The CDR3 nucleotides read TGCAGCGTTGGTACTAGCGGGGGCTCGGACGAGCAGTACTTC.

This rearrangement joins TRBV7-8 to TRBJ2-2; maybe TRBD1 (6 bases). CDR3 size: 16 residues. Trimming removed 5 bases at V and 4 bases at J, with 17 bases between. CDR1 is SGHVS, CDR2 FQNEAQ, per germline. CDR3 region: CASSQPGQGFTGELFF. The CDR3 nucleotides are TGTGCCAGCAGCCAACCGGGACAAGGGTTCACCGGGGAGCTGTTTTTT.

V and J are TRBV6-1 and TRBJ1-1; 7 bases are shared with TRBD1. The CDR3 spans 14 residues. J lost 5 bases, V lost 6 bases, and 9 bases had no gene match. From germline, CDR1 is MNHNS and CDR2 SASEGT. The CDR3 loop reads CASSDSGGLTEAFF. CDR3 sequence (DNA): TGTGCCAGCAGCGACTCAGGGGGTTTAACTGAAGCTTTCTTT.

This clone was observed a single time. The chain recombines TRBV5-4 with TRBJ1-2; D remains unclear. Trimming removed 5 bases from V and 7 bases from J, with 24 bases in between. The CDR3 has 16 residues. Germline values: CDR1 SGHNT, CDR2 YYREEE (reference sequence). In DNA form, the CDR3 reads TGTGCCAGCAGGTTCGATGACCTTTTTGGCCGGGGTGGCTACACCTTC. Amino acids: CASRFDDLFGRGGYTF. The whole variable domain, remainder taken from reference TRBV5-4 and TRBJ1-2, is ETGVTQSPTHLIKTRGQQVTLRCSSQSGHNTVSWYQQALGQGPQFIFQYYREEENGRGNFPPRFSGLQFPNYSSELNVNALELDDSALYLCASRFDDLFGRGGYTFGSGTRLTVV.

The chain has TRBV2 and TRBJ2-7; 10 bases match TRBD1. V gave up 6 bases and J gave up 5 bases; unmatched junction bases: 4. Germline CDR1 is SNHLY and CDR2 is FYNNEI. This CDR3 spans 13 amino acids. The CDR3 reads CASRGTGVDEQYF. The CDR3 DNA reads TGTGCCAGCAGGGGGACAGGGGTTGACGAGCAGTACTTC.

The rearrangement joins TRBV9 to TRBJ2-1; D ambiguous. Germline V lookup: CDR1 SGDLS, CDR2 YYNGEE. The germline V and J ends were trimmed by 4 bases and 2 bases, with 13 bases remaining between them. The CDR3 is 15 residues long. This CDR3 is CASSRDPETYNEQFF. In DNA form, the CDR3 reads TGTGCCAGCAGCCGCGACCCGGAGACCTACAATGAGCAGTTCTTC.

The gene calls are TRBV7-3 and TRBJ1-2; D call uncertain. CDR1 and CDR2 (germline): SGHTA, FQGTGA. The CDR3 extends over 12 amino acids. Between the trimmed V and J ends, which lost 5 bases and 6 bases, there was a span of 10 bases. In DNA, the CDR3 is TGTGCCAGCAGCGACGGAGGTCATGGCTACACCTTC. It encodes CASSDGGHGYTF.

This clone was seen a single time. This chain links TRBV28 with TRBJ1-5; no firm D call. The germline V gene encodes CDR1 MDHEN and CDR2 SYDVKM. CDR3 size: 10 residues. V was shortened by 5 bases and J by 7 bases, with 3 bases between the two germline ends. CDR3 coding DNA: TGTGCCAGCAGTCTCCAGCCCCAGCATTTT. Encoded protein: CASSLQPQHF.

In nucleotides, the CDR3 is TGTGCCAGTAGTATTCGCCCATCTAGCGGCTACAATGAGCAGTTCTTC. Translating it yields CASSIRPSSGYNEQFF. This rearrangement joins TRBV19 to TRBJ2-1, with 7 bases fitting TRBD2. Trimming at V came to 3 bases and at J to 3 bases, leaving 8 bases not matched to a gene. Per the germline V gene, CDR1 is LNHDA and CDR2 is SQIVND (reference sequence). The CDR3 covers 16 residues.

This rearrangement joins TRBV21-1 to TRBJ1-2; TRBD1 is the table's D call, not checked against the DNA. TRBV21-1 is reported as a pseudogene. There are 18 residues in the CDR3. The CDR3, as DNA: TGTGCCAGCAGCGGATCACGAGGGACACCCGCTATGGCGGGTGGCTACACCTTC. This sequence encodes CASSGSRGTPAMAGGYTF.

The chain uses TRBV6-1 and TRBJ1-5; no clear D. Trimming removed 3 bases from V and 0 bases from J, with 3 bases in between. The CDR3 covers 13 residues. CDR1 MNHNS and CDR2 SASEGT come from the germline V gene. In DNA form, the CDR3 reads TGTGCCAGCAGTGATTATAGCAATCAGCCCCAGCATTTT. This translates into CASSDYSNQPQHF.

This sequence joins TRBV6-1 and TRBJ2-7; possible D gene TRBD1, 5 bases. This CDR3 has 13 residues. In germline, CDR1 is MNHNS, CDR2 SASEGT. Trimming took 2 bases from V and 9 from J, leaving 14 bases between them. The DNA of the CDR3 is TGTGCCAGCAGTGAAACACAGGCCTTGGCGCAGTACTTC. It translates to CASSETQALAQYF.

V usage is TRBV9 and J usage is TRBJ1-1, with 7 bases lining up with TRBD1. Germline-derived CDR1 and CDR2 are SGDLS and YYNGEE. The CDR3 totals 14 residues. V lost 1 base and J lost 1; bases outside the gene matches: 1. The CDR3, as DNA: TGTGCCAGCAGCGTATGGGACAGGAACACTGAAGCTTTCTTT. The encoded protein is CASSVWDRNTEAFF.

The J gene is TRBJ2-3, the V gene TRBV19; no firm D call. There are 9 residues in the CDR3. Germline V lookup: CDR1 LNHDA, CDR2 SQIVND (reference sequence). V dropped 11 bases and J dropped 6 bases, with 6 bases sitting between them. The CDR3 nucleotides are TGTGCCGTCGGGGATACGCAGTATTTT. Translating it yields CAVGDTQYF. Full variable domain (remainder filled in from reference TRBV19 and TRBJ2-3): DGGITQSPKYLFRKEGQNVTLSCEQNLNHDAMYWYRQDPGQGLRLIYYSQIVNDFQKGDIAEGYSVSREKKESFPLTVTSAQKNPTAFYLCAVGDTQYFGPGTRLTVL.

A remark on this clone: One junction end does not reproduce the germline sequence, and a read error may be involved. The chain links TRBV10-3 to TRBJ1-3; D is possibly TRBD1 (5 bases). Looked up from germline, CDR1 is ENHRY and CDR2 is SYGVKD. The CDR3 spans 15 residues. The CDR3 is CAIREAGTSGNTIYF. CDR3 DNA sequence: TGTGCCATCCGTGAGGCGGGGACCTCTGGAAACACCATATATTTT.

V gene TRBV7-9 combines with J gene TRBJ2-1; tentative D call: TRBD1 (6 bases). Germline loops: CDR1 SEHNR, CDR2 FQNEAQ (reference sequence). The CDR3 contains 18 residues. The ends were cut back, 5 bases at V and 9 bases at J, with 29 bases in the middle. CDR3 sequence (DNA): TGTGCCAGCAGCACTCACCAGGGTGGGTCAGGGGAGTATAGTGAGCAGTTCTTC. Protein product: CASSTHQGGSGEYSEQFF.

This rearrangement joins TRBV15 to TRBJ1-4; D is unresolved. V lost 0 bases and J lost 1, with 9 bases in between. Germline loops: CDR1 LNHNV, CDR2 YYDKDF (reference sequence). This CDR3 has 16 amino acids. The CDR3 loop reads CATSRDKTLTNEKLFF. The CDR3 bases are TGTGCCACCAGCAGAGATAAGACTTTAACTAATGAAAAACTGTTTTTT.

V usage is TRBV7-2 and J usage is TRBJ2-5; D is perhaps TRBD2 (5 bases). The V gene lost 5 bases and the J gene lost 7 bases, with 17 bases spanning the gap. The V gene's germline CDR1 is SGHTA and CDR2 FQGNSA. The CDR3 spans 14 residues. The CDR3 is CASSLDSIIGTQYF. In DNA, the CDR3 is TGTGCCAGCAGCCTGGACTCCATCATTGGGACCCAGTACTTC.